The 30 T cell receptor beta chains listed next were all sequenced from one sample in a study of shared clonotypes between healthy human individuals (TCRdb year 2020). The library was built by means of the immunoSEQ multiplex PCR assay. In TCRdb, the immuneACCESS table is reduced to in-frame sequences with V and J assigned. These tables do not hold every clone; where another copy was compared, an unresolved V gene accounts for under half, and the others remain unexplained. This sample has some 980,000 clones in its table, and more than 75% of those were observed once. The ten largest clonotypes hold 1.5% of the sample. The sequenced sample consisted of memory CD4+ T cells sorted from blood. In the paper's terms, the cell subset or site label means: CD45RA-negative fraction. The receptor set was obtained from a man in his late teens or twenties in good health.

Many counts were recorded for this clone. V gene TRBV9 combines with J gene TRBJ2-3; 7 bases align to TRBD1. Germline values: CDR1 SGDLS, CDR2 YYNGEE. The CDR3 spans 17 residues. The trim removed 3 bases at V and 3 bases at J, leaving 13 bases unmatched. CDR3 residues: CASSAETTGISTDTQYF. DNA of the CDR3: TGTGCCAGCAGCGCCGAAACGACAGGGATTAGTACAGATACGCAGTATTTT.

This chain links TRBV6-5 with TRBJ1-2; D might be TRBD1 (6 bases). The germline gives CDR1 MNHEY, CDR2 SVGAGI. The CDR3 covers 12 residues. V was trimmed by 10 bases and J by 8 bases, leaving 17 bases between them. CDR3 sequence: CATGSPGGGYTF. In DNA form, the CDR3 reads TGTGCCACCGGCTCGCCTGGGGGCGGCTACACCTTC.

The V call is TRBV11-2, the J call TRBJ2-5; 8 bases align to TRBD2. The CDR3 contains 16 residues. V dropped 2 bases and J dropped 2; count of bases not matched to a gene: 7. CDR1 SGHAT and CDR2 FQNNGV come from the germline V gene. This CDR3 is CASSLPVGGAQETQYF. The CDR3 region has the DNA TGTGCCAGCAGCTTACCCGTCGGGGGGGCTCAAGAGACCCAGTACTTC.

The chain has TRBV11-2 and TRBJ2-1, with D unclear. With 5 bases removed from V and 11 bases from J, the gap between germline ends came to 13 bases. Germline CDR1 SGHAT, CDR2 FQNNGV. The CDR3 has 12 amino acids. CDR3 in amino acids: CASSPPLSKQFF. DNA for the CDR3: TGTGCCAGCAGCCCTCCTCTCAGTAAGCAGTTCTTC. The complete variable domain, with remaining parts taken from reference TRBV11-2 and TRBJ2-1, reads EAGVAQSPRYKIIEKRQSVAFWCNPISGHATLYWYQQILGQGPKLLIQFQNNGVVDDSQLPKDRFSAERLKGVDSTLKIQPAKLEDSAVYLCASSPPLSKQFFGPGTRLTVL.

V gene TRBV4-2 combines with J gene TRBJ1-6, with 8 nucleotides matching TRBD1. V lost 3 bases to trimming and J lost 9 bases; unmatched junction nucleotides: 10. The CDR3 contains 16 residues. Germline CDR1 is LGHNA and CDR2 is YNFKEQ. As DNA, the CDR3 is TGTGCCAGCAGCCATCCAACAGGGGGGAGTGGTTCACCCCTCCACTTT. Translation gives CASSHPTGGSGSPLHF.

The chain joins TRBV30 to TRBJ2-5; D not certain. Trimming removed 1 base from V and 0 bases from J, with 9 bases in between. The CDR3 is 14 residues long. CDR1 and CDR2 (germline): GTSNPN, SVGIG (reference sequence). CDR3 region: CAWSGYSYQETQYF. Written as DNA, the CDR3 is TGTGCCTGGAGTGGTTATAGCTACCAAGAGACCCAGTACTTC.

A remark on this clone: Other DNA sequences from this sample encode an identical CDR3 as well. The chain has TRBV6-5 and TRBJ1-3, with D possibly matching TRBD1 (5 bases). The V end lost 0 bases, the J end lost 0 bases, and 6 bases lay between the germline ends. There are 15 residues in the CDR3. Germline V gene data show CDR1 as MNHEY and CDR2 as SVGAGI. The CDR3 DNA sequence: TGTGCCAGCAGTTACTCGAGGGGCTCTGGAAACACCATATATTTT. This codes for CASSYSRGSGNTIYF.

V is TRBV7-8 and J is TRBJ2-7, with TRBD2 matching 10 bases. The V and J ends lost 6 bases and 7 bases, in that order; junction bases with no gene match: 9. This CDR3 is 14 amino acids long. Germline V CDR1 and CDR2: SGHVS, FQNEAQ. The CDR3 protein is CASRLRSGRGEQYF. For the CDR3, the DNA is TGTGCCAGCAGATTACGAAGCGGGAGGGGGGAGCAGTACTTC.

The rearrangement joins TRBV19 to TRBJ1-1; D remains unclear. Germline V CDR1 and CDR2: LNHDA, SQIVND (reference sequence). The CDR3 is 17 amino acids. Trimming cost V 0 bases and J 1 base, with 15 bases left between them. Written as DNA, the CDR3 is TGTGCCAGTAGTATAGAGGGCAGTAAATGGTCGAACACTGAAGCTTTCTTT. Its translation: CASSIEGSKWSNTEAFF.

This chain joins TRBV5-5 and TRBJ2-3; 10 nucleotides align to TRBD1. Germline CDR1 reads SGHKS; CDR2 reads YYEKEE (reference sequence). Trimming took 1 base from V and 1 from J; bases not matched to a gene: 3. This CDR3 is built from 16 residues. CDR3 region: CASSLPGTGGTDTQYF. As DNA, the CDR3 is TGTGCCAGCAGCTTGCCCGGGACAGGGGGCACAGATACGCAGTATTTT.

This clone was detected only once. The J gene is TRBJ1-6, the V gene TRBV6-6; 7 bases are shared with TRBD1. Germline V CDR1 and CDR2: MNHNY, SVGAGI (reference sequence). The V gene end was trimmed by 7 bases and the J gene end by 6 bases; junction bases not matched to a gene: 9. The CDR3 consists of 15 residues. CDR3 in amino acids: CASNPRRDSNSPLHF. The CDR3 nucleotides are TGTGCCAGCAACCCACGCCGGGACAGTAATTCACCCCTCCACTTT.

This rearrangement joins TRBV11-2 to TRBJ2-3; 8 nucleotides line up with TRBD2. This CDR3 is 17 amino acids long. After removal of 3 bases from V and 3 bases from J, the junction contained 11 bases not matched to a gene. Per germline, CDR1 SGHAT and CDR2 FQNNGV. The CDR3 DNA reads TGTGCCAGCAGCTTCCTCCCCAGCGGGAGCCAGACAGATACGCAGTATTTT. Translating gives CASSFLPSGSQTDTQYF.

This clone was seen repeatedly, ten times or more. The V and J genes are TRBV5-1 and TRBJ2-1; 8 bases map to TRBD2. The germline V gene has CDR1 SGHRS and CDR2 YFSETQ. This CDR3 is built from 16 residues. With 1 base clipped from V and 3 bases from J, the junction kept 6 bases outside the gene matches. The CDR3, as DNA: TGCGCCAGCAGCTTGAACAGCGGGGGCCACTACAATGAGCAGTTCTTC. Its protein product is CASSLNSGGHYNEQFF.

The chain recombines TRBV7-3 with TRBJ2-4; no clear D. Germline CDR1 reads SGHTA; CDR2 reads FQGTGA. The V end was cut by 2 bases, the J end by 3 bases, with 11 bases between. The CDR3 has 15 residues. The CDR3 nucleotides are TGTGCCAGCAGCTTAGTGGCAGTGGGCAAAAACATTCAGTACTTC. Amino acid sequence: CASSLVAVGKNIQYF.

The V call is TRBV5-5, the J call TRBJ1-2; 10 bases match TRBD1. This CDR3 spans 14 amino acids. Trimming at V came to 4 bases and at J to 7 bases, leaving 7 bases not matched to a gene. Germline CDR1 reads SGHKS; CDR2 reads YYEKEE (reference sequence). This CDR3 is CASSLTGQGTGYTF. CDR3 DNA: TGTGCCAGCAGCCTTACGGGACAGGGGACTGGCTACACCTTC. The variable domain in full, with the rest retrieved from reference TRBV5-5 and TRBJ1-2, is DAGVTQSPTHLIKTRGQQVTLRCSPISGHKSVSWYQQVLGQGPQFIFQYYEKEERGRGNFPDRFSARQFPNYSSELNVNALLLGDSALYLCASSLTGQGTGYTFGSGTRLTVV.

This clone was found a few times. Here the CDR3 reads CASSQRDNSPLHF. The CDR3, as DNA: TGTGCCAGCAGCCAACGGGATAATTCACCCCTCCACTTT. V usage is TRBV14 and J usage is TRBJ1-6; D not certain. The germline CDR1 and CDR2 sequences are SGHDN and FVKESK. The V and J ends lost 2 bases and 5 bases respectively, with 4 bases between them. The CDR3 length is 13 residues.

The chain has TRBV2 and TRBJ1-2, with 10 nucleotides matching TRBD1. The CDR3 extends over 15 amino acids. With 5 bases clipped from V and 2 bases from J, the junction kept 5 bases outside the gene matches. Looked up from germline, CDR1 is SNHLY and CDR2 is FYNNEI. The CDR3 region is CASSRGTGANYGYTF. The CDR3 bases are TGTGCCAGCAGTAGGGGGACAGGGGCAAACTATGGCTACACCTTC.

In this sample, this clone turned up once. The chain has TRBV6-5 and TRBJ2-5, with D perhaps matching TRBD1 (5 bases). Germline V CDR1 and CDR2: MNHEY, SVGAGI. V was cut by 0 bases and J by 5 bases, with 10 bases left in between. CDR3 length: 14 residues. CDR3 in amino acids: CASSYSWGQETQYF. CDR3 nucleotides: TGTGCCAGCAGTTACTCGTGGGGCCAGGAGACCCAGTACTTC.

V and J are TRBV9 and TRBJ2-2; D possibly uses TRBD1 or TRBD2 (6 bases each). CDR1 SGDLS and CDR2 YYNGEE come from the germline V gene. The V end lost 3 bases, the J end lost 5 bases, and 23 bases lay between the germline ends. This CDR3 comprises 18 residues. The CDR3 region has the DNA TGTGCCAGCAGCGCCGGGGGCATGGGTCGGAAAATGACCGGGGAGCTGTTTTTT. It yields the protein CASSAGGMGRKMTGELFF.

The V gene is TRBV5-4, the J gene TRBJ2-4; 13 bases align to TRBD2. Germline V CDR1 and CDR2: SGHNT, YYREEE (reference sequence). The V segment lost 3 bases and the J segment 3 bases; nucleotides outside the gene matches: 9. The CDR3 extends over 18 amino acids. CDR3 sequence reads: CASSSGTSGVAVKNIQYF. The CDR3 DNA follows: TGTGCCAGCAGCTCCGGGACTAGCGGGGTAGCAGTCAAAAACATTCAGTACTTC.

J is TRBJ1-3 and V is TRBV5-1, with a tentative D call TRBD1 (6 bases). The CDR3 length is 14 residues. Germline values: CDR1 SGHRS, CDR2 YFSETQ. V gave up 5 bases and J gave up 0 bases, with 9 bases separating them. CDR3: CASRTGPSGNTIYF. In DNA, the CDR3 is TGCGCCAGCAGGACAGGCCCCTCTGGAAACACCATATATTTT. Variable domain in full (rest from reference TRBV5-1 and TRBJ1-3): KAGVTQTPRYLIKTRGQQVTLSCSPISGHRSVSWYQQTPGQGLQFLFEYFSETQRNKGNFPGRFSGRQFSNSRSEMNVSTLELGDSALYLCASRTGPSGNTIYFGEGSWLTVV.

This rearrangement joins TRBV18 to TRBJ1-5, with D possibly matching TRBD1 (5 bases). The germline gives CDR1 KGHSH, CDR2 LQKENI. With 2 bases removed from V and 0 bases from J, the gap between germline ends came to 11 bases. This CDR3 has 16 residues. The CDR3 DNA sequence: TGTGCCAGCTCACCAGCGGGGCCAGATAGCAATCAGCCCCAGCATTTT. It yields the protein CASSPAGPDSNQPQHF. Based on the CDR3 plus reference TRBV18 and TRBJ1-5, the full variable domain is NAGVMQNPRHLVRRRGQEARLRCSPMKGHSHVYWYRQLPEEGLKFMVYLQKENIIDESGMPKERFSAEFPKEGPSILRIQQVVRGDSAAYFCASSPAGPDSNQPQHFGDGTRLSIL.

The table lists this clone with a few counts. The V call is TRBV28, the J call TRBJ1-6, with TRBD1 as a possible D gene (5 bases). Germline V gene data show CDR1 as MDHEN and CDR2 as SYDVKM. The CDR3 is made up of 14 amino acids. V lost 2 bases to trimming and J lost 8 bases, with 10 bases between them. The CDR3 here is CASSLQGGDSPLHF. DNA for the CDR3: TGTGCCAGCAGTTTACAGGGTGGGGATTCACCCCTCCACTTT. Based on the CDR3 plus reference TRBV28 and TRBJ1-6, the full variable domain is DVKVTQSSRYLVKRTGEKVFLECVQDMDHENMFWYRQDPGLGLRLIYFSYDVKMKEKGDIPEGYSVSREKKERFSLILESASTNQTSMYLCASSLQGGDSPLHFGNGTRLTVT.

The chain carries TRBV30 and TRBJ2-1; 7 bases map to TRBD1. Germline loops: CDR1 GTSNPN, CDR2 SVGIG (reference sequence). Trimming took 1 base from V and 3 from J; bases not matched to a gene: 12. This CDR3 comprises 17 residues. DNA for the CDR3: TGTGCCTGGAGTGGGGTCCGGGCAGGGGGAAACTACAATGAGCAGTTCTTC. Translating gives CAWSGVRAGGNYNEQFF.

The chain couples TRBV15 to TRBJ1-3; D gene ambiguous. Germline CDR1 reads LNHNV; CDR2 reads YYDKDF (reference sequence). The CDR3 spans 14 residues. The V end lost 4 bases, the J end lost 1 base, and 8 bases lay between the germline ends. The CDR3, as DNA: TGTGCCACCAGCAACAGTGTGTCTGGAAACACCATATATTTT. Translating gives CATSNSVSGNTIYF.

This clone is a singleton in its sample. This chain connects TRBV15 to TRBJ1-5, with D possibly being TRBD1 (6 bases). CDR3 size: 16 residues. Germline assignment: CDR1 LNHNV and CDR2 YYDKDF (reference sequence). The germline V and J ends were trimmed by 6 bases and 7 bases, with 22 bases remaining between them. CDR3 loop: CATSLAGGGQEQPQHF. The CDR3 DNA reads as TGTGCCACCAGTTTGGCCGGGGGGGGGCAAGAACAGCCCCAGCATTTT.

This chain links TRBV10-3 with TRBJ1-2; the match to TRBD1 covers 9 bases. The CDR3 extends over 15 amino acids. Per the germline V gene, CDR1 is ENHRY and CDR2 is SYGVKD. V dropped 2 bases and J dropped 7; count of bases not matched to a gene: 8. CDR3 region: CAISEPAGQGSGYTF. In nucleotides, the CDR3 is TGTGCCATCAGTGAGCCAGCGGGACAGGGTTCTGGCTACACCTTC.

The rearrangement joins TRBV30 to TRBJ2-2; TRBD1 or TRBD2 may be the D gene (5 bases each). Germline CDR1 GTSNPN, CDR2 SVGIG (reference sequence). Trimming took off 3 bases at V and 5 bases at J, with 10 bases between the two ends. The length of the CDR3 is 13 residues. CDR3 coding DNA: TGTGCCTGGAGCGGGACCCTTACCGGGGAGCTGTTTTTT. Translation gives CAWSGTLTGELFF.

Regarding this clone: At the DNA level, this CDR3 is encoded by other sequences in the same sample as well. J is TRBJ2-3 and V is TRBV7-9; D gene ambiguous. The ends were cut back, 5 bases at V and 1 base at J, with 4 bases in the middle. CDR1 is SEHNR, CDR2 FQNEAQ, per germline (reference sequence). The CDR3 is made up of 12 amino acids. The CDR3 here is CASSPRTDTQYF. The CDR3 DNA is TGTGCCAGCAGCCCTCGCACAGATACGCAGTATTTT.

This clone was detected only a few times. This sequence joins TRBV2 and TRBJ1-5; D gene unclear. This CDR3 has 15 residues. V lost 6 bases and J 0 bases, leaving 12 bases between the germline ends. The germline V gene has CDR1 SNHLY and CDR2 FYNNEI. In DNA, the CDR3 is TGTGCCAGCAGCCCCAAGCTTGTTAGCAATCAGCCCCAGCATTTT. It yields the protein CASSPKLVSNQPQHF.